The rows below give T cell receptor beta chains drawn from one sample of a study of shared clonotypes between healthy human individuals. This table comes from immunoSEQ multiplex PCR, and its TCRdb copy is limited to in-frame clones, with some not included. This sample carries approximately 1.5 million clones, approximately 98.5% of them seen once, and the ten largest clones take around 0.38%. Material: naive CD4+ T cells sorted from blood. The receptors come from a man in his thirties or forties in good health. CDR3s include the opening cysteine and the closing phenylalanine or tryptophan. D genes are given only for firm matches. Where a row states a size, it is once, few, many or the class of an expanded clone; other rows omit it.

abundance: -; j_gene: TRBJ2-7; v_gene: TRBV5-1; d_gene: TRBD2; CDR3aa: CASSRGGLDGEQYF; CDR3nt: TGCGCCAGCAGCCGAGGGGGACTAGACGGCGAGCAGTACTTC
abundance: once; j_gene: TRBJ2-7; v_gene: TRBV18; d_gene: TRBD2; CDR3aa: CASSPGTSGPYEQYF; CDR3nt: TGTGCCAGCTCACCAGGGACTAGCGGTCCCTACGAGCAGTACTTC
abundance: -; j_gene: TRBJ1-2; v_gene: TRBV29-1; d_gene: TRBD1; CDR3aa: CSVDGQGRDGYTF; CDR3nt: TGCAGCGTTGACGGACAGGGGAGGGATGGCTACACCTTC
abundance: -; j_gene: TRBJ2-1; v_gene: TRBV28; d_gene: -; CDR3aa: CASSSTRAGNEQFF; CDR3nt: TGTGCCAGCAGTTCCACACGGGCAGGCAATGAGCAGTTCTTC
abundance: -; j_gene: TRBJ1-5; v_gene: TRBV28; d_gene: TRBD1; CDR3aa: CASSPGDRGRNQHF; CDR3nt: TGTGCCAGCAGTCCAGGGGACAGGGGGCGAAATCAGCATTTT
abundance: -; j_gene: TRBJ1-4; v_gene: TRBV28; d_gene: TRBD1; CDR3aa: CASSYLTGAREKLFF; CDR3nt: TGTGCCAGCAGTTACCTAACAGGGGCGCGAGAAAAACTGTTTTTT
abundance: -; j_gene: TRBJ2-1; v_gene: TRBV18; d_gene: TRBD2; CDR3aa: CASSPGTSHNEQFF; CDR3nt: TGTGCCAGCTCACCCGGGACTAGTCACAATGAGCAGTTCTTC
abundance: -; j_gene: TRBJ2-1; v_gene: TRBV5-1; d_gene: TRBD2; CDR3aa: CASRLLAAISYNEQFF; CDR3nt: TGCGCCAGCAGACTTCTAGCGGCTATCTCCTACAATGAGCAGTTCTTC
abundance: -; j_gene: TRBJ2-5; v_gene: TRBV7-2; d_gene: TRBD2; CDR3aa: CASSLGELAGATETQYF; CDR3nt: TGTGCCAGCAGCTTAGGGGAACTAGCGGGAGCTACGGAGACCCAGTACTTC
abundance: -; j_gene: TRBJ1-1; v_gene: TRBV30; d_gene: -; CDR3aa: CAWSVAPGNTEAFF; CDR3nt: TGTGCCTGGAGTGTAGCGCCAGGGAACACTGAAGCTTTCTTT
abundance: -; j_gene: TRBJ2-7; v_gene: TRBV15; d_gene: -; CDR3aa: CATSMEFSYEQYF; CDR3nt: TGTGCCACCAGCATGGAATTTTCCTACGAGCAGTACTTC
abundance: -; j_gene: TRBJ2-7; v_gene: TRBV27; d_gene: TRBD2; CDR3aa: CASSSELGTSGKPYEQYF; CDR3nt: TGTGCCAGCAGTTCAGAACTAGGGACTAGCGGAAAACCCTACGAGCAGTACTTC
abundance: once; j_gene: TRBJ1-5; v_gene: TRBV6-5; d_gene: -; CDR3aa: CASSYTRDSNQPQHF; CDR3nt: TGTGCCAGCAGTTACACCAGGGATAGCAATCAGCCCCAGCATTTT
abundance: -; j_gene: TRBJ2-7; v_gene: TRBV2; d_gene: -; CDR3aa: CASMAGQHSSYEQYF; CDR3nt: TGTGCCAGCATGGCAGGGCAGCATTCCTCCTACGAGCAGTACTTC
abundance: -; j_gene: TRBJ2-2; v_gene: TRBV7-8; d_gene: TRBD2; CDR3aa: CASSSRISGREAGELFF; CDR3nt: TGTGCCAGCAGCTCCCGAATTAGCGGGAGGGAAGCCGGGGAGCTGTTTTTT
abundance: once; j_gene: TRBJ1-2; v_gene: TRBV5-4; d_gene: -; CDR3aa: CASSSRGGGLYGYTF; CDR3nt: TGTGCCAGCAGCTCCAGGGGAGGGGGTCTTTATGGCTACACCTTC
abundance: -; j_gene: TRBJ1-1; v_gene: TRBV6-6; d_gene: -; CDR3aa: CASKDSLVGKNTEAFF; CDR3nt: TGTGCCAGCAAGGACAGCTTGGTGGGTAAGAACACTGAAGCTTTCTTT
abundance: -; j_gene: TRBJ2-5; v_gene: TRBV25-1; d_gene: -; CDR3aa: CASSRSGDRETQYF; CDR3nt: TGTGCCAGCAGTCGGTCGGGAGATAGGGAGACCCAGTACTTC
abundance: -; j_gene: TRBJ2-7; v_gene: TRBV4-1; d_gene: -; CDR3aa: CASSQDGAGEQYF; CDR3nt: TGCGCCAGCAGCCAAGACGGGGCGGGCGAGCAGTACTTC
abundance: -; j_gene: TRBJ2-7; v_gene: TRBV5-1; d_gene: TRBD1; CDR3aa: CASSAKQGASYEQYF; CDR3nt: TGCGCCAGCAGCGCAAAACAGGGGGCCTCCTACGAGCAGTACTTC
abundance: once; j_gene: TRBJ1-2; v_gene: TRBV9; d_gene: TRBD1; CDR3aa: CASSVDPTGRDYGYTF; CDR3nt: TGTGCCAGCAGCGTAGACCCGACAGGGAGGGACTATGGCTACACCTTC
abundance: once; j_gene: TRBJ1-5; v_gene: TRBV5-6; d_gene: TRBD1; CDR3aa: CASSLGAQGVGQPQHF; CDR3nt: TGTGCCAGCAGCTTGGGGGCGCAGGGGGTCGGGCAGCCCCAGCATTTT
abundance: -; j_gene: TRBJ2-7; v_gene: TRBV5-4; d_gene: -; CDR3aa: CASSLERASYEQYF; CDR3nt: TGTGCCAGCAGCTTAGAGCGGGCTTCCTACGAGCAGTACTTC
abundance: -; j_gene: TRBJ2-7; v_gene: TRBV5-1; d_gene: -; CDR3aa: CASSLTAPSSYEQYF; CDR3nt: TGCGCCAGCAGCTTAACAGCACCTTCCTCCTACGAGCAGTACTTC
abundance: -; j_gene: TRBJ2-5; v_gene: TRBV7-9; d_gene: -; CDR3aa: CASSLSGLGQETQYF; CDR3nt: TGTGCCAGCAGCTTGAGCGGGTTGGGACAAGAGACCCAGTACTTC
abundance: -; j_gene: TRBJ2-1; v_gene: TRBV11-2; d_gene: -; CDR3aa: CASSLNFLDTSYNEQFF; CDR3nt: TGTGCCAGCAGCTTAAATTTTCTGGACACCTCCTACAATGAGCAGTTCTTC
abundance: -; j_gene: TRBJ2-7; v_gene: TRBV7-2; d_gene: -; CDR3aa: CASSLAPAAYEQYF; CDR3nt: TGTGCCAGCAGCTTAGCCCCCGCCGCCTACGAGCAGTACTTC
abundance: -; j_gene: TRBJ2-7; v_gene: TRBV5-4; d_gene: -; CDR3aa: CASSLDSLKGNEQYF; CDR3nt: TGTGCCAGCAGCTTGGACAGCTTGAAGGGGAACGAGCAGTACTTC
abundance: -; j_gene: TRBJ2-7; v_gene: TRBV27; d_gene: TRBD1; CDR3aa: CASSLQGGLSYEQYF; CDR3nt: TGTGCCAGCAGTCTACAAGGGGGCCTTTCCTACGAGCAGTACTTC
abundance: -; j_gene: TRBJ2-1; v_gene: TRBV5-1; d_gene: TRBD2; CDR3aa: CASSSAPSGNSYNEQFF; CDR3nt: TGCGCCAGCAGCTCCGCCCCCAGCGGGAATTCCTACAATGAGCAGTTCTTC
abundance: -; j_gene: TRBJ2-7; v_gene: TRBV5-1; d_gene: -; CDR3aa: CASSSEGYEQYF; CDR3nt: TGCGCCAGCAGCTCCGAGGGGTACGAGCAGTACTTC
abundance: -; j_gene: TRBJ1-2; v_gene: TRBV13; d_gene: -; CDR3aa: CASSYKGTPAPRNYGYTF; CDR3nt: TGTGCCAGCAGCTACAAAGGGACGCCAGCCCCCAGAAACTATGGCTACACCTTC
abundance: -; j_gene: TRBJ1-1; v_gene: TRBV5-4; d_gene: -; CDR3aa: CASIKDSSNMNTEAFF; CDR3nt: TGTGCCAGCATCAAGGACAGTTCAAACATGAACACTGAAGCTTTCTTT
abundance: -; j_gene: TRBJ2-1; v_gene: TRBV19; d_gene: TRBD2; CDR3aa: CASSIGLAVVHEQFF; CDR3nt: TGTGCCAGTAGTATAGGTCTAGCGGTTGTGCATGAGCAGTTCTTC
abundance: once; j_gene: TRBJ1-5; v_gene: TRBV19; d_gene: -; CDR3aa: CASNMRGDNQPQHF; CDR3nt: TGTGCCAGTAATATGCGTGGGGACAATCAGCCCCAGCATTTT
abundance: -; j_gene: TRBJ2-1; v_gene: TRBV4-1; d_gene: TRBD2; CDR3aa: CASSRLAGSDEQFF; CDR3nt: TGCGCCAGCAGCCGACTAGCGGGAAGCGATGAGCAGTTCTTC
abundance: -; j_gene: TRBJ2-3; v_gene: TRBV4-3; d_gene: -; CDR3aa: CASSRQRGARADTQYF; CDR3nt: TGCGCCAGCAGCCGCCAGAGGGGGGCGCGGGCAGATACGCAGTATTTT
abundance: -; j_gene: TRBJ1-3; v_gene: TRBV19; d_gene: -; CDR3aa: CASSMEAGNTIYF; CDR3nt: TGTGCCAGTAGTATGGAAGCTGGAAACACCATATATTTT
abundance: -; j_gene: TRBJ2-5; v_gene: TRBV11-2; d_gene: -; CDR3aa: CASSLLASRETQYF; CDR3nt: TGTGCCAGCAGCTTATTAGCGTCAAGGGAGACCCAGTACTTC
abundance: -; j_gene: TRBJ2-1; v_gene: TRBV11-3; d_gene: -; CDR3aa: CASSQSRGSGYNEQFF; CDR3nt: TGTGCCAGCAGCCAAAGCAGGGGATCCGGCTACAATGAGCAGTTCTTC
abundance: -; j_gene: TRBJ2-2; v_gene: TRBV27; d_gene: -; CDR3aa: CASSLTLGVTGELFF; CDR3nt: TGTGCCAGCAGTCTCACGTTGGGGGTCACCGGGGAGCTGTTTTTT
abundance: -; j_gene: TRBJ1-1; v_gene: TRBV10-3; d_gene: -; CDR3aa: CAISGGANTEAFF; CDR3nt: TGTGCCATCAGTGGAGGCGCGAACACTGAAGCTTTCTTT
abundance: -; j_gene: TRBJ1-2; v_gene: TRBV12-5; d_gene: -; CDR3aa: CASGTVLDYGYTF; CDR3nt: TGTGCTAGTGGGACAGTTCTTGATTATGGCTACACCTTC
abundance: -; j_gene: TRBJ2-3; v_gene: TRBV5-4; d_gene: TRBD1; CDR3aa: CASSLQGPGTDTQYF; CDR3nt: TGTGCCAGCAGCTTACAGGGGCCCGGCACAGATACGCAGTATTTT
abundance: once; j_gene: TRBJ2-5; v_gene: TRBV7-9; d_gene: -; CDR3aa: CASSLVGAETQYF; CDR3nt: TGTGCCAGCAGCTTAGTAGGGGCTGAGACCCAGTACTTC
abundance: once; j_gene: TRBJ2-1; v_gene: TRBV11-2; d_gene: TRBD1; CDR3aa: CASSDFRGWGEQFF; CDR3nt: TGTGCCAGCAGCGATTTCAGGGGGTGGGGTGAGCAGTTCTTC
abundance: -; j_gene: TRBJ1-5; v_gene: TRBV2; d_gene: -; CDR3aa: CASSEEGRQPQHF; CDR3nt: TGTGCCAGCAGTGAAGAGGGGCGTCAGCCCCAGCATTTT
abundance: -; j_gene: TRBJ1-1; v_gene: TRBV18; d_gene: TRBD1; CDR3aa: CASSPKTGGINTEAFF; CDR3nt: TGTGCCAGCTCACCTAAGACAGGGGGCATAAACACTGAAGCTTTCTTT
abundance: -; j_gene: TRBJ2-2; v_gene: TRBV18; d_gene: TRBD1; CDR3aa: CASSQTRDRVTGELFF; CDR3nt: TGTGCCAGCTCACAAACCCGGGACAGAGTCACCGGGGAGCTGTTTTTT
abundance: -; j_gene: TRBJ2-3; v_gene: TRBV18; d_gene: -; CDR3aa: CASSPVLVNTQYF; CDR3nt: TGTGCCAGCTCACCAGTACTAGTAAATACGCAGTATTTT
abundance: -; j_gene: TRBJ2-2; v_gene: TRBV7-6; d_gene: TRBD2; CDR3aa: CASSLGSAGSTGELFF; CDR3nt: TGTGCCAGCAGCTTAGGGTCAGCGGGAAGTACCGGGGAGCTGTTTTTT
abundance: -; j_gene: TRBJ2-2; v_gene: TRBV27; d_gene: TRBD1; CDR3aa: CASIKVRGHTGELFF; CDR3nt: TGTGCCAGCATTAAAGTCAGGGGGCACACCGGGGAGCTGTTTTTT
abundance: -; j_gene: TRBJ2-5; v_gene: TRBV7-2; d_gene: -; CDR3aa: CASSLTPGETQYF; CDR3nt: TGTGCCAGCAGCTTAACGCCCGGGGAGACCCAGTACTTC
abundance: -; j_gene: TRBJ1-1; v_gene: TRBV5-1; d_gene: -; CDR3aa: CASSLGAEAFF; CDR3nt: TGCGCCAGCAGCTTGGGCGCTGAAGCTTTCTTT
abundance: -; j_gene: TRBJ2-1; v_gene: TRBV18; d_gene: -; CDR3aa: CASSPSLRGEQFF; CDR3nt: TGTGCCAGCTCACCATCGTTGAGGGGCGAGCAGTTCTTC
abundance: -; j_gene: TRBJ2-7; v_gene: TRBV27; d_gene: -; CDR3aa: CASSFRDSQYEQYF; CDR3nt: TGTGCCAGCAGTTTTCGTGACAGCCAGTACGAGCAGTACTTC
abundance: -; j_gene: TRBJ2-7; v_gene: TRBV27; d_gene: TRBD1; CDR3aa: CASRQGAYEQYF; CDR3nt: TGTGCCAGCAGACAGGGGGCCTACGAGCAGTACTTC
abundance: -; j_gene: TRBJ2-1; v_gene: TRBV27; d_gene: -; CDR3aa: CASKGGGPYNEQFF; CDR3nt: TGTGCCAGCAAAGGAGGGGGCCCCTACAATGAGCAGTTCTTC
abundance: once; j_gene: TRBJ2-7; v_gene: TRBV7-3; d_gene: -; CDR3aa: CASSLGGTYEQYF; CDR3nt: TGTGCCAGCAGCTTAGGGGGAACCTACGAGCAGTACTTC
abundance: -; j_gene: TRBJ2-5; v_gene: TRBV18; d_gene: TRBD1; CDR3aa: CASSIKWTGGLRIDQYF; CDR3nt: TGTGCCAGCTCGATAAAATGGACAGGTGGCCTCCGTATCGACCAGTACTTC